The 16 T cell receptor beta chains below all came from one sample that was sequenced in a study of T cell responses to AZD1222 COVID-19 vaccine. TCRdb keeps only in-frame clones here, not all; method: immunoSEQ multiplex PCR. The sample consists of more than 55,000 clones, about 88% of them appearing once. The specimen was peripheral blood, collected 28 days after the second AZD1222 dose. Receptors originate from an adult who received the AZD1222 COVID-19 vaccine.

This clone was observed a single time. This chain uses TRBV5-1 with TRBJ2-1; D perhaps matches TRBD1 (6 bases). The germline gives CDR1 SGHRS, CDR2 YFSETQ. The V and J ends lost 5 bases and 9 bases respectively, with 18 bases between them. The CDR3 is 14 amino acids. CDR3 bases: TGCGCCAGCAGTTTCCAGGGGAACTCCGGTGAGCAGTTCTTC. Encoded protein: CASSFQGNSGEQFF.

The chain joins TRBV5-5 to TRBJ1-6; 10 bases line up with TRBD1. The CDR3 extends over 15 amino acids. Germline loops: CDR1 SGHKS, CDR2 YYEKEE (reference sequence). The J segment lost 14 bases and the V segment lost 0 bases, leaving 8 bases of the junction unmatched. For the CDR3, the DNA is TGTGCCAGCAGCTTGGCCGGGACAGGGGTTTACACCCTCCACTTT. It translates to CASSLAGTGVYTLHF.

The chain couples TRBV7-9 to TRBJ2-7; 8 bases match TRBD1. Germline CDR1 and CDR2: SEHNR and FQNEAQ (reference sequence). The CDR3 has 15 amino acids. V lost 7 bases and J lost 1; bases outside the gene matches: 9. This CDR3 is CASKPSGTGSYEQYF. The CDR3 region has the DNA TGTGCCAGCAAGCCCTCCGGGACAGGATCCTACGAGCAGTACTTC.

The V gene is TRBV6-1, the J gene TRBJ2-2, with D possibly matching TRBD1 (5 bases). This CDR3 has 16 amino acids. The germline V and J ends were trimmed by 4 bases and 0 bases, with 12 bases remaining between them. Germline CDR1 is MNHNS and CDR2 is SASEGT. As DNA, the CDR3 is TGTGCCAGCAGTGGGACATGGCCCGCGAACACCGGGGAGCTGTTTTTT. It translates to CASSGTWPANTGELFF.

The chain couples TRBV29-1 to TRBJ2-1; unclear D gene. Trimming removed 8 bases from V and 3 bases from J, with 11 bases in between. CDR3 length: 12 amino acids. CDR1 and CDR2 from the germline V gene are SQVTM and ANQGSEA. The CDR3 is CSTWAGYNEQFF. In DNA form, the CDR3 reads TGCAGCACTTGGGCAGGCTACAATGAGCAGTTCTTC.

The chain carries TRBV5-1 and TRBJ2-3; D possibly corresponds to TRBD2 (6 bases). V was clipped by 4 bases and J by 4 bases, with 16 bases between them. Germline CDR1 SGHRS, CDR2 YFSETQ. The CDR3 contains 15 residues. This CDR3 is CASSPQPTSPDTQYF. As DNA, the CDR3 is TGCGCCAGCAGCCCCCAGCCCACTAGCCCAGATACGCAGTATTTT.

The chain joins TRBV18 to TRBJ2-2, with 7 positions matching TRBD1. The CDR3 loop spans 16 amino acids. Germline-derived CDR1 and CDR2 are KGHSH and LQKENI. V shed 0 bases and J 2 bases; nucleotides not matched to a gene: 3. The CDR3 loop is CASSPPGTANTGELFF. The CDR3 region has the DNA TGTGCCAGCTCACCACCCGGGACAGCAAACACCGGGGAGCTGTTTTTT.

The CDR3, as DNA: TGTGCCAGCAGCCCCCGACAGAGCGCGAACACCGGGGAGCTGTTTTTT. It yields the protein CASSPRQSANTGELFF. The rearrangement joins TRBV5-4 to TRBJ2-2; possibly TRBD1 for D (5 bases). The CDR3 is 16 residues long. The germline V and J ends were trimmed by 4 bases and 0 bases, with 13 bases remaining between them. Germline CDR1 SGHNT, CDR2 YYREEE (reference sequence).

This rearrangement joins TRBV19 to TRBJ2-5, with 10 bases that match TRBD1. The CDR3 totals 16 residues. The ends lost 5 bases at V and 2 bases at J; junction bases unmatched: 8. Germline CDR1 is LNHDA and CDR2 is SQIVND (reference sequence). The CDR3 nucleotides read TGTGCCAGTAGTCCCCCGTGGACAGGGGGACAAGAGACCCAGTACTTC. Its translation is CASSPPWTGGQETQYF.

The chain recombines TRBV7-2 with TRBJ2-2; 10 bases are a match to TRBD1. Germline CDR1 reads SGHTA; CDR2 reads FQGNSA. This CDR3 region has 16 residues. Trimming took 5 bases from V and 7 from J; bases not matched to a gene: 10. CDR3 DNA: TGTGCCAGCAGCCCCTGGACAGGGGGAGGAGGCGGGGAGCTGTTTTTT. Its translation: CASSPWTGGGGGELFF.

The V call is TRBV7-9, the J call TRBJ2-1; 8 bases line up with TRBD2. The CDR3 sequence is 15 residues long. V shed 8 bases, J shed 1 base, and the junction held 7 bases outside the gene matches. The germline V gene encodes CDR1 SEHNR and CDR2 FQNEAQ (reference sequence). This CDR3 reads CASPSPSGSYNEQFF. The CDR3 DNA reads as TGTGCCAGCCCCTCCCCTAGCGGGTCCTACAATGAGCAGTTCTTC.

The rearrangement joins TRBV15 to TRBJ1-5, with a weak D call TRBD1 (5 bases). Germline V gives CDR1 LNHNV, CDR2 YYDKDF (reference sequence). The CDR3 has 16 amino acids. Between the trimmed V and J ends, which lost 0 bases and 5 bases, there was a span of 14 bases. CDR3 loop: CATSRDYQGSYQPQHF. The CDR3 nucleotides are TGTGCCACCAGCAGAGATTACCAGGGATCCTATCAGCCCCAGCATTTT.

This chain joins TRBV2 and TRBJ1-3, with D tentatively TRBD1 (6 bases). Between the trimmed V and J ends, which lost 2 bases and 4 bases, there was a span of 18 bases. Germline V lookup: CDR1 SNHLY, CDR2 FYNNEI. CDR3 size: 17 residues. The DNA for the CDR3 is TGTGCCAGCAGTGAATTGGCAGGGACATCATCCGGAAACACCATATATTTT. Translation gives CASSELAGTSSGNTIYF.

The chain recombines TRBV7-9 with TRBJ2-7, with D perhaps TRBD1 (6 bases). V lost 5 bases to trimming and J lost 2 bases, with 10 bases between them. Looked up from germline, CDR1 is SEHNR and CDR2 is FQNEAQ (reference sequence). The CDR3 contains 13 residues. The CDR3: CASSRTATYEQYF. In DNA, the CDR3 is TGTGCCAGCAGCAGGACAGCTACCTACGAGCAGTACTTC. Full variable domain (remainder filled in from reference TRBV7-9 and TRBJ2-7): DTGVSQNPRHKITKRGQNVTFRCDPISEHNRLYWYRQTLGQGPEFLTYFQNEAQLEKSRLLSDRFSAERPKGSFSTLEIQRTEQGDSAMYLCASSRTATYEQYFGPGTRLTVT.

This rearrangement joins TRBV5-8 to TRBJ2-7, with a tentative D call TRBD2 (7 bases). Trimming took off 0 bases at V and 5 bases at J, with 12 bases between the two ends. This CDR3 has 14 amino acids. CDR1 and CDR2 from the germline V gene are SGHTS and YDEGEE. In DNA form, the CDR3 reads TGTGCCAGCAGCTTGGGGCAGGGGAGGGACGAGCAGTACTTC. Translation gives CASSLGQGRDEQYF.

The CDR3 region is CASRGHFPDTGELFF. The CDR3 bases are TGTGCCAGCAGAGGACATTTCCCCGACACCGGGGAGCTGTTTTTT. The gene calls are TRBV2 and TRBJ2-2; D might be TRBD1 (5 bases). Trimming took 6 bases from V and 3 from J, leaving 14 bases between them. The CDR3 is 15 amino acids. The germline CDR1 and CDR2 sequences are SNHLY and FYNNEI.